These T cell receptor beta chains were read from a single sample in a study of cytomegalovirus exposure and HLA in healthy donors. TCRdb's table, derived via immunoSEQ multiplex PCR, lists solely in-frame clones and lacks some. In the table there are about 180,000 clones, roughly 80% of which are singletons. The sample consisted of PBMCs. The receptors stem from a woman younger than 30 in good health and CMV-seropositive. Each CDR3 is given with its conserved first and last residue.

V	J	CDR3
TRBV6-4	TRBJ2-1	CASSELGGSNEQFF
TRBV7-6	TRBJ2-1	CASSLGMRRGGGEQFF
TRBV9	TRBJ1-1	CASSSTGTAEAFF
TRBV4-2	TRBJ1-1	CASSAQGQNTEAFF
TRBV5-1	TRBJ1-6	CASSFIPPTGQGSPLHF
TRBV9	TRBJ2-3	CASSVAGGDTQYF
TRBV5-6	TRBJ2-7	CASSLWAGVEQYF
TRBV7-9	TRBJ2-1	CASSPKDRDNSYNEQFF
TRBV28	TRBJ1-2	CASSHPRRAYGYTF
TRBV4-1	TRBJ2-5	CASSQRGGTGETQYF
TRBV6-5	TRBJ1-2	CASSPQGTYGYTF
TRBV2	TRBJ1-1	CASSEIGDGTEAFF
TRBV2	TRBJ1-2	CASRRTGRGYTF
TRBV5-1	TRBJ1-1	CASSLGAGNMNTEAFF
TRBV11-3	TRBJ2-7	CASSLGLASEQYF
TRBV6-1	TRBJ1-2	CASSEGGTGRASNYGYTF
TRBV6-1	TRBJ2-2	CASGGQGYGELFF
TRBV18	TRBJ2-1	CASSVQGAVYNEQFF
TRBV5-4	TRBJ2-7	CASSSPRGESYEQYF
TRBV6-5	TRBJ1-2	CASSYTSGLDGYTF
TRBV9	TRBJ2-2	CASSVERGPHTGELFF
TRBV6-5	TRBJ1-2	CASSYTRDRRYGYTF
TRBV5-1	TRBJ1-1	CASSLDREAFF
TRBV25-1	TRBJ2-5	CASSEFGEQGRETQYF
TRBV5-4	TRBJ2-7	CASSLWRGISYEQYF
TRBV13	TRBJ1-6	CASQGKGSPLHF
TRBV10-3	TRBJ1-2	CAISESGTGSFGYTF
TRBV27	TRBJ2-7	CASSPGPTYEQYF
TRBV4-3	TRBJ2-3	CASSQDVERGLADTQYF
TRBV20-1	TRBJ2-7	CSARGPLGQYF
TRBV5-1	TRBJ2-5	CASSFSRGTKAETQYF
TRBV27	TRBJ1-1	CASSLRGQSTEAFF
TRBV21-1	TRBJ2-1	CASSKRVRREVDNEQFF
TRBV11-2	TRBJ1-1	CASSGDRATEAFF
TRBV4-3	TRBJ1-6	CASSQDKGGYNSPLHF
TRBV15	TRBJ2-3	CATSGRQGAADTQYF
TRBV7-3	TRBJ2-1	CASSLSGQGGHEQFF
TRBV4-1	TRBJ2-5	CASSRTPGLAQETQYF
TRBV6-1	TRBJ1-4	CASIGGSNEKLFF
TRBV10-3	TRBJ1-6	CAISNAEGSGSPLHF
TRBV28	TRBJ2-7	CASSLEQGLGYEQYF
TRBV7-2	TRBJ1-5	CASSARTGGAAQPQHF
TRBV2	TRBJ2-1	CASERGGDNEQFF
TRBV6-1	TRBJ2-7	CATRQGAIYEQYF
TRBV6-5	TRBJ1-3	CASSATGSGNTIYF
TRBV7-9	TRBJ2-3	CASSFGSGVVTDTQYF
TRBV5-4	TRBJ2-7	CASSFQGVYEQYF
TRBV7-2	TRBJ2-6	CASSPTGVLSGANVLTF
TRBV7-8	TRBJ1-1	CASSLARQIMNTEAFF
TRBV25-1	TRBJ2-5	CASSRGGQPEPETQYF
TRBV7-9	TRBJ2-7	CASSLGGLEQYF
TRBV27	TRBJ1-2	CATGTGGSGYTF
TRBV27	TRBJ2-1	CASSQPLAGWNEQFF
TRBV5-1	TRBJ1-3	CASSLLGQSSGNTIYF
TRBV28	TRBJ1-1	CASSPAGGAVSEAFF
TRBV5-1	TRBJ2-7	CASSWGDGQGQGWGYEQYF
TRBV2	TRBJ2-7	CASSAPSGGQADEQYF
TRBV28	TRBJ2-1	CAIAGTSSYNEQFF
TRBV27	TRBJ2-7	CASSSPPGNEQYF